This TCR beta chain came from a study of shared clonotypes between healthy human individuals. Generated by immunoSEQ multiplex PCR, the TCRdb table keeps only in-frame clones and is missing some. Counted here are roughly 1,000,000 clones, 78% occurring once; the ten biggest clones make up under 0.6%. With 0 bases clipped from V and 1 base from J, the junction kept 4 bases outside the gene matches. Germline lookup yields CDR1 SGHRS and CDR2 YFSETQ. The length of the CDR3 is 16 residues. V gene TRBV5-1 combines with J gene TRBJ2-3, with TRBD1 identical over 8 bases. The sequence derives from a man between 18 and 35 years old in good health. Some clones in this sample may be carry-over from other donors' samples. The sequencing sample was made of memory CD4+ T cells from PBMCs. Subset: CD45RA-negative fraction. The CDR3 loop is CASSLGGQGRTDTQYF. DNA for the CDR3: TGCGCCAGCAGCTTGGGTGGACAGGGCCGCACAGATACGCAGTATTTT.